The clone carrying this T cell receptor (beta chain) is categorized as medium-sized. What it binds is unknown. Germline trimming cut 7 bases from V and 7 bases from J; bases unmatched to any gene: 12. Germline CDR1 and CDR2: LGHDT and YNNKEL (reference sequence). The CDR3 is made up of 14 amino acids. The sample originates from a study of type 1 regulatory T cells. For the study at large: T-allo10 is an in vitro-generated, Tr1-enriched CD4 T cell product specific for alloantigen.

From the reads, TCRdb called clonotypes with MiXCR, one entry per CDR3 protein. This table holds just over 14,000 distinct CDR3 sequences, approximately 15% found once. What was sequenced was cultured T cells, either the whole culture or a sorted T cell fraction (not recorded which). J is TRBJ1-1 and V is TRBV3-1; 7 nucleotides match TRBD1. The TCR originated in a human donor in good health. The CDR3 is CASTPTGVKSEAFF. The CDR3 nucleotides are TGTGCCAGCACTCCTACAGGGGTTAAAAGTGAAGCTTTCTTT.